The rows below give T cell receptor beta chains drawn from one sample of a study of blood T cells in healthy people across ages. From the 5' RACE reads, TCRdb called clonotypes with MiXCR, one entry per CDR3 protein. The data hold more than 650,000 distinct CDR3 sequences, with 25% to 30% observed a single time. The data also belong to a second study, concerning T cells of mothers and their children.

The sample consisted of blood. These TCRs come from a boy aged 5 to 17 in good health. Each CDR3 is given with its conserved first and last residue. The D gene is left open where the match is weak. The size entry is marked missing in some rows and otherwise reads once, few, many or a size class.

d_call j_call v_call clone_size cdr3_aa cdr3_nt
NA TRBJ2-1 TRBV7-9 few CASSLAWENEQFF TGTGCCAGCAGCTTAGCCTGGGAAAATGAGCAGTTCTTC
NA TRBJ2-7 TRBV6-6 NA CASSYGEDYEQYF TGTGCCAGCAGTTATGGGGAGGACTACGAGCAGTACTTC
NA TRBJ1-3 TRBV28 few CASSFGPIAGNTIYF TGTGCCAGCAGTTTCGGACCTATTGCTGGAAACACCATATATTTT
NA TRBJ1-3 TRBV5-4 NA CASSLDVGNTIYF TGTGCCAGCAGCTTGGACGTTGGAAACACCATATATTTT
NA TRBJ2-5 TRBV7-2 few CASSLGGVLEETQYF TGTGCCAGCAGCTTAGGGGGAGTACTTGAAGAGACCCAGTACTTC
TRBD2 TRBJ2-3 TRBV7-2 NA CASSLGTTYTDTQYF TGTGCCAGCAGCCTAGGGACTACCTACACAGATACGCAGTATTTT
TRBD1 TRBJ1-1 TRBV7-9 NA CASSLARGPNTEAFF TGTGCCAGCAGCTTAGCAAGGGGGCCGAACACTGAAGCTTTCTTT
NA TRBJ2-7 TRBV6-6 few CASKIGGGPYEQYF TGTGCCAGCAAAATCGGGGGCGGGCCGTACGAGCAGTACTTC
TRBD2 TRBJ2-2 TRBV4-2 few CASSQETSGATGELFF TGTGCCAGCAGCCAAGAAACTAGCGGGGCCACCGGGGAGCTGTTTTTT
NA TRBJ2-7 TRBV5-1 few CASSLEGVKGDF TGCGCCAGCAGCTTGGAAGGGGTCAAAGGTGACTTC
NA TRBJ2-5 TRBV7-2 few CASSDGSQYF TGTGCCAGCAGCGACGGTTCCCAGTACTTC
TRBD1 TRBJ1-2 TRBV6-5 NA CASRMGQINYGYTF TGTGCCAGCAGAATGGGACAGATTAACTATGGCTACACCTTC
TRBD2 TRBJ2-7 TRBV12-3/TRBV12-4 NA CASSPGLAGGLTGSYEQYF TGTGCCAGCAGTCCCGGACTAGCGGGGGGCCTTACAGGCTCCTACGAGCAGTACTTC
NA TRBJ2-1 TRBV5-1 many CASSTGLNNEQFF TGCGCCAGCAGCACGGGACTTAACAATGAGCAGTTCTTC
NA TRBJ2-7 TRBV5-1 NA CASSVDRHEQYF TGCGCCAGCAGCGTTGACAGACACGAGCAGTACTTC
TRBD2 TRBJ2-1 TRBV12-3/TRBV12-4 NA CASSLRLSASGGNEQFF TGTGCCAGCAGTTTACGGCTTTCGGCTAGCGGGGGTAATGAGCAGTTCTTC
NA TRBJ2-7 TRBV9 NA CASSPGGSFTYEQYF TGTGCCAGCAGCCCCGGAGGCAGTTTTACCTACGAGCAGTACTTC
TRBD2 TRBJ2-1 TRBV14 NA CASSRTGLAGREQFF TGTGCCAGCAGCCGAACGGGACTAGCGGGACGGGAGCAGTTCTTC
TRBD1 TRBJ2-5 TRBV20-1 NA CSAQGTGETQYF TGCAGTGCCCAGGGGACAGGGGAGACCCAGTACTTC
NA TRBJ1-6 TRBV5-1 NA CASSLVETENSPLHF TGCGCCAGCAGCCTCGTGGAGACCGAAAATTCACCCCTCCACTTT
NA TRBJ2-5 TRBV20-1 few CSAGEQSLFHQETQYF TGCAGTGCCGGGGAACAGTCTCTCTTCCACCAAGAGACCCAGTACTTC
NA TRBJ2-5 TRBV20-1 NA CSASPDSVGETQYF TGCAGTGCTTCCCCGGACTCAGTGGGGGAGACCCAGTACTTC
NA TRBJ2-7 TRBV7-9 NA CASSPLRQESSYEQYF TGTGCCAGCAGTCCCCTAAGACAGGAAAGCTCCTACGAGCAGTACTTC
NA TRBJ2-7 TRBV6-1 NA CASSPRDPTYEQYF TGTGCCAGCAGTCCTCGGGACCCGACCTACGAGCAGTACTTC